Presented here are 12 T cell receptor beta chains from one specimen sequenced in a study of cytomegalovirus exposure and HLA in healthy donors. Amplification used 60 Vbeta primers and 13 Jbeta primers. The protocol was immunoSEQ multiplex PCR, while the TCRdb copy is restricted to in-frame clones and leaves out a portion. The clone table shows 150,000 to 200,000 clones, with the ten largest holding 2.1%. The sequenced sample consisted of PBMCs. Every receptor here comes from a man aged 25 to 40 in good health and CMV-seronegative.

The V gene is TRBV7-3, the J gene TRBJ2-4; a possible D gene is TRBD1 (7 bases). The CDR3 consists of 13 residues. V was cut by 4 bases and J by 6 bases, with 10 bases left in between. In germline, CDR1 is SGHTA, CDR2 FQGTGA. The CDR3 nucleotides read TGTGCCAGCAGCTCTCAGGGGGGAAACATTCAGTACTTC. This sequence encodes CASSSQGGNIQYF.

The rearrangement links TRBV27 to TRBJ2-3; D is ambiguous. V lost 5 bases to trimming and J lost 1 base, with 7 bases between them. This CDR3 spans 13 amino acids. CDR1 is MNHEY, CDR2 SMNVEV, per germline (reference sequence). The DNA for the CDR3 is TGTGCCAGCAGTCAACACCGCACAGATACGCAGTATTTT. Translated: CASSQHRTDTQYF.

V gene TRBV18 combines with J gene TRBJ1-1; D remains unclear. The CDR3 is 12 amino acids. Looked up from germline, CDR1 is KGHSH and CDR2 is LQKENI. V gave up 5 bases and J gave up 5 bases, with 9 bases separating them. The CDR3 nucleotides are TGTGCCAGCTCAGAGGGCGGTACTGAAGCTTTCTTT. It encodes CASSEGGTEAFF.

The chain links TRBV2 to TRBJ2-2; no clear D gene. In germline, CDR1 is SNHLY, CDR2 FYNNEI. The CDR3 is 13 residues long. Trimming left V 3 bases short and J 7 bases short, with 9 bases between. CDR3 region: CASSENGHGELFF. CDR3 nucleotides: TGTGCCAGCAGTGAGAACGGTCACGGGGAGCTGTTTTTT.

The V gene is TRBV27, the J gene TRBJ1-1; D may be TRBD1 (5 bases). Germline CDR1 MNHEY, CDR2 SMNVEV (reference sequence). CDR3 length: 15 amino acids. Trimming left V 2 bases short and J 4 bases short, with 14 bases between. CDR3 DNA sequence: TGTGCCAGCAGTTTAAACGCTGGGGGAGGCACTGAAGCTTTCTTT. Translating gives CASSLNAGGGTEAFF.

The rearrangement joins TRBV30 to TRBJ1-3, with 8 bases lining up with TRBD1. Trimming at V came to 3 bases and at J to 5 bases, leaving 6 bases not matched to a gene. Germline assignment: CDR1 GTSNPN and CDR2 SVGIG (reference sequence). This CDR3 is built from 14 residues. The CDR3 coding sequence is TGTGCCTGGAGCCTCAGGGGGCGAAGAAACACCATATATTTT. This translates into CAWSLRGRRNTIYF.

The chain has TRBV5-1 and TRBJ2-7; TRBD2 is a possible D gene (6 bases). CDR1 and CDR2 from the germline V gene are SGHRS and YFSETQ. V was trimmed by 0 bases and J by 0 bases, leaving 13 bases between them. The CDR3 covers 16 residues. CDR3 protein: CASSLDGGFPSYEQYF. The CDR3 region has the DNA TGCGCCAGCAGCTTGGACGGGGGATTCCCCTCCTACGAGCAGTACTTC.

The J gene is TRBJ1-2, the V gene TRBV7-2, with 7 bases identical to TRBD1. The CDR3 is 15 amino acids. Germline values: CDR1 SGHTA, CDR2 FQGNSA. Trimming took 1 base from V and 0 from J; bases not matched to a gene: 2. The CDR3 reads CASSLGGTANYGYTF. DNA of the CDR3: TGTGCCAGCAGCTTAGGGGGGACAGCTAACTATGGCTACACCTTC.

The V and J genes are TRBV2 and TRBJ2-4; 8 bases match TRBD1. In germline, CDR1 is SNHLY, CDR2 FYNNEI. This CDR3 is 14 amino acids long. The trim removed 8 bases at V and 1 base at J, leaving 4 bases unmatched. In nucleotides, the CDR3 is TGTGCCAGCCAGGGGGCGCCCGCCAAAAACATTCAGTACTTC. This sequence encodes CASQGAPAKNIQYF. Full variable domain (remainder filled in from reference TRBV2 and TRBJ2-4): EPEVTQTPSHQVTQMGQEVILRCVPISNHLYFYWYRQILGQKVEFLVSFYNNEISEKSEIFDDQFSVERPDGSNFTLKIRSTKLEDSAMYFCASQGAPAKNIQYFGAGTRLSVL.

The V and J genes are TRBV5-4 and TRBJ2-3; tentatively, D is TRBD1 (5 bases). The V gene's germline CDR1 is SGHNT and CDR2 YYREEE (reference sequence). V was shortened by 0 bases and J by 5 bases, with 10 bases between the two germline ends. The CDR3 extends over 14 amino acids. In DNA, the CDR3 is TGTGCCAGCAGCTTGGGACAGCTATTAGATACGCAGTATTTT. Translation gives CASSLGQLLDTQYF.

The chain recombines TRBV28 with TRBJ2-5; TRBD1 might be the D (5 bases). Germline CDR1 MDHEN, CDR2 SYDVKM. Trimming removed 8 bases at V and 4 bases at J, with 17 bases between. The CDR3 is 14 residues long. The CDR3 here is CASQPDRLGETQYF. CDR3 nucleotide sequence: TGTGCCAGCCAACCTGACAGACTGGGAGAGACCCAGTACTTC.

V gene TRBV5-1 combines with J gene TRBJ1-1, with a tentative D call TRBD1 (6 bases). The length of the CDR3 is 14 residues. From germline, CDR1 is SGHRS and CDR2 YFSETQ. V gave up 7 bases and J gave up 1 base, with 14 bases separating them. The CDR3 loop is CASGHGTPNTEAFF. CDR3 nucleotide sequence: TGCGCCAGCGGTCATGGGACACCGAACACTGAAGCTTTCTTT.